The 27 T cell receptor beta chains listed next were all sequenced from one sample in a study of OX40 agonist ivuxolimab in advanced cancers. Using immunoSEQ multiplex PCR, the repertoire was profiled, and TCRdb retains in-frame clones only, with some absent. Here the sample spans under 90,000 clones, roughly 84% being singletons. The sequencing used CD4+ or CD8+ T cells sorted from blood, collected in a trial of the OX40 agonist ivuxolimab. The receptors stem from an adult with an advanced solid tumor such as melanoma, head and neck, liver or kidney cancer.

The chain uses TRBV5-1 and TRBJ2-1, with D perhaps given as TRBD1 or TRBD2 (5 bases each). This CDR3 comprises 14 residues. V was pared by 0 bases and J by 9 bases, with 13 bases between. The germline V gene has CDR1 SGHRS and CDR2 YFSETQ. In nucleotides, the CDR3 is TGCGCCAGCAGCTTGGGACTCGGGGCGCGTGAGCAGTTCTTC. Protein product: CASSLGLGAREQFF.

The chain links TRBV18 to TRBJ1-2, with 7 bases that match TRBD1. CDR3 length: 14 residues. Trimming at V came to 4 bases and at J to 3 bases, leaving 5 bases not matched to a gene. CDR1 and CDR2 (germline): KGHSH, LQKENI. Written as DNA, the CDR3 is TGTGCCAGCTCACAGGGACAGCAGGACTATGGCTACACCTTC. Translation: CASSQGQQDYGYTF.

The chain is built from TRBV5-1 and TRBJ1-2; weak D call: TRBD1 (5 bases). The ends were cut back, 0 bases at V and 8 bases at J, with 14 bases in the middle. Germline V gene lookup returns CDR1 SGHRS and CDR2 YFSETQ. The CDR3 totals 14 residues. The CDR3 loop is CASSLDYGARGYTF. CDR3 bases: TGCGCCAGCAGCTTGGATTACGGGGCACGCGGCTACACCTTC.

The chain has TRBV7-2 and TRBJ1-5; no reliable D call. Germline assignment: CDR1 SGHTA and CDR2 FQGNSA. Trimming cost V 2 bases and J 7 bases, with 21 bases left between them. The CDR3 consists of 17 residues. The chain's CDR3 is CASSLRAAGLTPQPQHF. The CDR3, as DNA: TGTGCCAGCAGCTTAAGGGCCGCGGGCTTGACGCCACAGCCCCAGCATTTT.

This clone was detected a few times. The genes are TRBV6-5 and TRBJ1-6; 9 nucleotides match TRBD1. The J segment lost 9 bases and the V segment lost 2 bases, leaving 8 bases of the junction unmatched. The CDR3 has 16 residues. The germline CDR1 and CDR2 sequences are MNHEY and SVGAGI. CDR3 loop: CASSYLFAGQGSPLHF. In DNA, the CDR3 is TGTGCCAGCAGTTACCTTTTCGCGGGACAGGGTTCACCCCTCCACTTT.

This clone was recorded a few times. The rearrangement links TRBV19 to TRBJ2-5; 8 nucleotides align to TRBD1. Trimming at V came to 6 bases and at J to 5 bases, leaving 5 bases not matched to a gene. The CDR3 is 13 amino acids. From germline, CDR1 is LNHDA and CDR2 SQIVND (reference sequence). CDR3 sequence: CASRDRGRETQYF. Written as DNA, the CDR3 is TGTGCCAGTAGAGACAGGGGCAGGGAGACCCAGTACTTC.

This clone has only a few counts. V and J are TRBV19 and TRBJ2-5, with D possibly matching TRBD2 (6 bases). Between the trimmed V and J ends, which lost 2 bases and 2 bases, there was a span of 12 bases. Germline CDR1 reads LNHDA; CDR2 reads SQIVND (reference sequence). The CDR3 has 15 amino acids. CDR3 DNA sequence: TGTGCCAGTAGTATACCAGCGGGCACACAAGAGACCCAGTACTTC. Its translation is CASSIPAGTQETQYF.

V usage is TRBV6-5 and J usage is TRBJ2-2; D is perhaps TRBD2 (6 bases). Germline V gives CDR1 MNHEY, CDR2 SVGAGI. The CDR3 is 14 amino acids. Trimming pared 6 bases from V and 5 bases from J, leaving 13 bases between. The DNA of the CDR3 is TGTGCCAGCAGACGCGACGGAGGGACCGGGGAGCTGTTTTTT. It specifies CASRRDGGTGELFF.

CDR3 DNA sequence: TGTGCCAGCAGCTTAAAGTCAGGGACCGAGCAGTACTTC. It is translated as CASSLKSGTEQYF. The gene calls are TRBV7-3 and TRBJ2-7; D tentatively reads TRBD1 or TRBD2 (5 bases each). The CDR3 has 13 residues. Germline CDR1 SGHTA, CDR2 FQGTGA. V was trimmed by 1 base and J by 6 bases, leaving 10 bases between them.

The CDR3 loop is CASSSHGLRDEQFF. The DNA of the CDR3 is TGTGCCAGCAGCTCCCACGGCCTACGGGATGAGCAGTTCTTC. The chain uses TRBV7-2 and TRBJ2-1; the D is unclear. The V end was cut by 4 bases, the J end by 8 bases, with 15 bases between. Germline values: CDR1 SGHTA, CDR2 FQGNSA. The CDR3 loop spans 14 amino acids.

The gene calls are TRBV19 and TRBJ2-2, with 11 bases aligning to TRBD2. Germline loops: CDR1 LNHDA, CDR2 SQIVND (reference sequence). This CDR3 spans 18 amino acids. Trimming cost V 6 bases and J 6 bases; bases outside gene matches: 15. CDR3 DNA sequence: TGTGCCAGTAGACGGCTAGCGGGAGGTTCACTAACAGCCGGGGAGCTGTTTTTT. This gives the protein CASRRLAGGSLTAGELFF.

In DNA form, the CDR3 reads TGTGCCAGCCAGCCCCAGGCTAGCGTCAACACAGATACGCAGTATTTT. It specifies CASQPQASVNTDTQYF. The chain links TRBV19 to TRBJ2-3; maybe TRBD2 (6 bases). The V end lost 9 bases, the J end lost 2 bases, and 21 bases lay between the germline ends. The germline V gene encodes CDR1 LNHDA and CDR2 SQIVND (reference sequence). The length of the CDR3 is 16 residues.

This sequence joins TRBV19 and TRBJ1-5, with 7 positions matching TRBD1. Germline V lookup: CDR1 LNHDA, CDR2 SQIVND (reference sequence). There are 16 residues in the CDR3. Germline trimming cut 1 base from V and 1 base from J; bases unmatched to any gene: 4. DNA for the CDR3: TGTGCCAGTAGTATAGGGCAGGGGGGAAGCAATCAGCCCCAGCATTTT. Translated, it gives CASSIGQGGSNQPQHF.

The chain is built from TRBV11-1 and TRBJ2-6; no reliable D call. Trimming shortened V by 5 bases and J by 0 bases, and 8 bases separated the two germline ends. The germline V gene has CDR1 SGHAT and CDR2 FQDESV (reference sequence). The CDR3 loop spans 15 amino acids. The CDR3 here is CASSLTLSGANVLTF. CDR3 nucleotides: TGTGCCAGCAGCCTGACACTCTCTGGGGCCAACGTCCTGACTTTC.

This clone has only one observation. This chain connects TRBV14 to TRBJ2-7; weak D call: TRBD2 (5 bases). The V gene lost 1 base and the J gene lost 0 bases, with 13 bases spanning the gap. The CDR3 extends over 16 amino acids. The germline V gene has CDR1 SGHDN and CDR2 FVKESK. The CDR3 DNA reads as TGTGCCAGCAGCCAAGGGTCCAGAGGACTCTCCTACGAGCAGTACTTC. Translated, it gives CASSQGSRGLSYEQYF.

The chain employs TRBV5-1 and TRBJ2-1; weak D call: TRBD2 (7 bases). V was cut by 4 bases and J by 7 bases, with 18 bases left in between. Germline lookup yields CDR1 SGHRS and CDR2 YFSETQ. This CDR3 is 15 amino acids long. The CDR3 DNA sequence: TGCGCCAGCAGCCCGGGTGCGGGGGCGAGGAATGAGCAGTTCTTC. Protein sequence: CASSPGAGARNEQFF.

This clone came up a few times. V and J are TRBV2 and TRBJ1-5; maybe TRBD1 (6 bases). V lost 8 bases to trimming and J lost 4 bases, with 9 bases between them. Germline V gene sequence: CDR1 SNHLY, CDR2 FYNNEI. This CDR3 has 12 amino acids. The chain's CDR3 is CASSQGNQPQHF. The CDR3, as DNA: TGTGCCAGCTCCCAGGGGAATCAGCCCCAGCATTTT.

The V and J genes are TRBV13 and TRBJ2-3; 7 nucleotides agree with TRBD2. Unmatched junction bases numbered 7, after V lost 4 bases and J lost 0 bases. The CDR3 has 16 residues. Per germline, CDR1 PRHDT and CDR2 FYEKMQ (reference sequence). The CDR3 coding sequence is TGTGCCAGCAGCTCATTCTGGGGAGGGAGCACAGATACGCAGTATTTT. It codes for CASSSFWGGSTDTQYF.

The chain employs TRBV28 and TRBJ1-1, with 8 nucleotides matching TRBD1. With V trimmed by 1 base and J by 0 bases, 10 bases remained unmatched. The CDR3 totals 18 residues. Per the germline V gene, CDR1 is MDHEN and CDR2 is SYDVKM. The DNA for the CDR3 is TGTGCCAGCAGTTTATTGGCCAGGGGGCGAACCCTGAACACTGAAGCTTTCTTT. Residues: CASSLLARGRTLNTEAFF.

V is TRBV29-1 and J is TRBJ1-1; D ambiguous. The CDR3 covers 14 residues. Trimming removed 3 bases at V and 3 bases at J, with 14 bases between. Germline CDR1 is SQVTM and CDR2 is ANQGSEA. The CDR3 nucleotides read TGCAGCGTTGATAGTGGCTTTGTGGACACTGAAGCTTTCTTT. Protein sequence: CSVDSGFVDTEAFF.

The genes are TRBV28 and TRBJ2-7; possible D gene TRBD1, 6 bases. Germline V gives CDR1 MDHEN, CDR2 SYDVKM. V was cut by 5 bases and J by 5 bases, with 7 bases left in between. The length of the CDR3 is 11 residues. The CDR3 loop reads CASSDRHEQYF. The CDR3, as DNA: TGTGCCAGCAGTGACAGGCACGAGCAGTACTTC.

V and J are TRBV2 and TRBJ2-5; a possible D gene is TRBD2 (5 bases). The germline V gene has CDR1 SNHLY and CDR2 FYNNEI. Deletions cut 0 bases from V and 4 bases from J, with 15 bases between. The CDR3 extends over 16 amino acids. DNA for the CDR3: TGTGCCAGCAGTGAAGCCAAAAGGGAGTGGAGAGAGACCCAGTACTTC. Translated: CASSEAKREWRETQYF.

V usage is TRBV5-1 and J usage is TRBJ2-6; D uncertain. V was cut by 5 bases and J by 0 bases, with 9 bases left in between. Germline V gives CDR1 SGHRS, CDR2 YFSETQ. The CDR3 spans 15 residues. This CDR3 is CASSERTSGANVLTF. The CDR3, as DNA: TGCGCCAGCAGTGAAAGGACCTCTGGGGCCAACGTCCTGACTTTC. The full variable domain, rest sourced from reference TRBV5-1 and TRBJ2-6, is KAGVTQTPRYLIKTRGQQVTLSCSPISGHRSVSWYQQTPGQGLQFLFEYFSETQRNKGNFPGRFSGRQFSNSRSEMNVSTLELGDSALYLCASSERTSGANVLTFGAGSRLTVL.

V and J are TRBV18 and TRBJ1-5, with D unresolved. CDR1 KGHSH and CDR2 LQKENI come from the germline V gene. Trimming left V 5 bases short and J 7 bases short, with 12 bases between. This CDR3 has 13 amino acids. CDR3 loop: CASSEGVGQPQHF. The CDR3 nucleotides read TGTGCCAGCTCAGAGGGCGTGGGACAGCCCCAGCATTTT.

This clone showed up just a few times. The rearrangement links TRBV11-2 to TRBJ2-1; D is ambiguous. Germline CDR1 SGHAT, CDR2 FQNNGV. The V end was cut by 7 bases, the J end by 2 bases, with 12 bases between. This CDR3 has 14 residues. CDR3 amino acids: CASTPRPPYNEQFF. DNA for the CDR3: TGTGCCAGCACCCCACGGCCCCCCTACAATGAGCAGTTCTTC.

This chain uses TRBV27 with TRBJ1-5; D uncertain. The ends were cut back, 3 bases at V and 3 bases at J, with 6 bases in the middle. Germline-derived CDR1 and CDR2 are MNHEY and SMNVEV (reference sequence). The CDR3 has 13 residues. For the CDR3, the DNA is TGTGCCAGCAGTTTCTCCCTCAATCAGCCCCAGCATTTT. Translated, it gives CASSFSLNQPQHF.

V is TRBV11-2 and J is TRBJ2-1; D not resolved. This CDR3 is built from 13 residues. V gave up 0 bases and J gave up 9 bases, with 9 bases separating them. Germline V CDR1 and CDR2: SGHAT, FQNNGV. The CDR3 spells CASSLESRAEQFF. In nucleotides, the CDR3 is TGTGCCAGCAGCTTAGAGAGTCGGGCTGAGCAGTTCTTC.